This TCR beta chain was captured by sequencing in a study of PD-1 blockade in classical Hodgkin lymphoma (dated by TCRdb to 2020 to 2022). Regarding the research as a whole: A peripheral blood immune signature of response to PD-1 blockade in classical Hodgkin lymphoma was defined using TCR beta sequencing and CyTOF.

Measured from the cysteine to the phenylalanine, the CDR3 is 18 residues long. The DNA shown is the 54-base CDR3, in frame from base 1. Via the germline V gene, CDR1 is SQVTM and CDR2 ANQGSEA. V loses 6 bases at its end and J loses 3 bases; junction bases beyond the gene matches: 15. This specimen's time point label, interpreted: newly diagnosed, previously untreated cHL patient sample. As a comparison group for the relapsed/refractory trial patients, PBMCs from patients with newly diagnosed, previously untreated classical Hodgkin lymphoma were sequenced. Peripheral blood was collected in 8 mL Vacutainer Cell Preparation Tubes, from which PBMCs were isolated by centrifugation and then cryopreserved. What the authors observed across the whole study: Baseline TCR diversity was reported as lower in newly diagnosed patients than in healthy donors, and lower still in relapsed/refractory patients. Only a single clinical trial cohort was studied, and what caused the repertoire differences, possibly disease activity or prior therapy, remained undefined.

Genomic DNA was isolated using the Qiagen DNeasy kit from unsorted PBMCs as well as from negatively selected CD4+ and CD8+ fractions. TCR beta CDR3 regions were amplified by immunoSEQ multiplex PCR using primers annealing to V and J segments. A synthetic immune receptor repertoire was used to minimize amplification bias, and remaining bias was computationally removed after sequencing. From the authors' description of their analysis: Repertoire diversity was quantified as the Shannon entropy index using custom Python scripts. Unsorted, CD4+ and CD8+ repertoires were analyzed separately, except for combined analyses in which CD4+ and CD8+ sequences were merged in silico. What TCRdb holds here is the immuneACCESS table cut down to in-frame rearrangements. Part of the clones is not present; checked against another copy, under half of the missing clones reflect an unresolved V gene, and the others are unexplained. The D gene and trimming were derived from the DNA, and the V and J assignments and clone size from that table. Across this sample there are 15,000 to 20,000 clones, with 80% to 90% seen only once. The ten biggest clones cover 8% to 9% of the sample.

Concerning this clone itself: The clone's antigen remains unknown. No qualities accompany the bases; no much larger clone lies one base away.

The chain is made from TRBV29-1 and TRBJ2-1; 12 nucleotides in the junction match TRBD2. The sequence was collected from a human donor with classical Hodgkin lymphoma. Sequenced sample: peripheral blood mononuclear cells (PBMCs). The CDR3 is CSVAGLVTSGRLYNEQFF. The nucleotide sequence reads TGCAGCGTAGCAGGACTTGTTACTAGCGGGAGGCTCTACAATGAGCAGTTCTTC.